This T cell receptor beta chain was found in a study of OX40 agonist ivuxolimab in advanced cancers. From germline, CDR1 is LNHDA and CDR2 SQIVND (reference sequence). The V and J ends lost 6 bases and 4 bases respectively, with 15 bases between them. The CDR3 loop spans 14 amino acids. The repertoire was sequenced with immunoSEQ multiplex PCR; TCRdb's copy has only in-frame clones and lacks some. The table includes 95,000 to 150,000 clones, 80% to 90% detected once. The sample in question was CD4+ or CD8+ T cells sorted from blood, obtained in a trial of the OX40 agonist ivuxolimab. This TCR was recovered from an adult with an advanced solid tumor such as melanoma, head and neck, liver or kidney cancer. The chain carries TRBV19 and TRBJ1-1; D unclear. Here the CDR3 reads CASSGRGPGTEAFF. The CDR3 DNA sequence: TGTGCCAGTAGCGGTCGGGGTCCAGGCACTGAAGCTTTCTTT.